The rows below give T cell receptor beta chains drawn from one sample of a study of T cells in localized non-small cell lung cancer. The protocol was immunoSEQ multiplex PCR, while the TCRdb copy is restricted to in-frame clones and leaves out a portion. The profile shows under 40,000 clones, just under 80% of them singletons. Sequenced material: peripheral blood, taken before any cancer treatment. These receptors came from a male donor at least 60 years old with stage II squamous cell lung carcinoma. The CDR3 runs from the conserved cysteine through the conserved F or W. The D gene is left open where the match is weak. A clone size is listed for some rows: how often the clone was seen (once, few, many), or a class if it is expanded.

size	V	D	J	DNA	CDR3
NA	TRBV6-6	NA	TRBJ1-2	TGTGCCAGCAGTTACTCGGCAGGGGATGGCTACACCTTC	CASSYSAGDGYTF
NA	TRBV19	TRBD1	TRBJ1-5	TGTGCCAGTAAGGGATCGAGACAGGGGTCCCAGCCCCAGCATTTT	CASKGSRQGSQPQHF
NA	TRBV4-2	NA	TRBJ1-2	TGTGCCAGCAGCCAACTTGACAGCCTCTATGGCTACACCTTC	CASSQLDSLYGYTF
NA	TRBV30	TRBD2	TRBJ2-1	TGTGCCTGGAGACAAGAGGGGACTAGCGGGAGCTTGTTCTTC	CAWRQEGTSGSLFF
NA	TRBV28	NA	TRBJ1-3	TGTGCCAGCAGCCCTCCGGGGGCGAAGGGAAACACCATATATTTT	CASSPPGAKGNTIYF
NA	TRBV29-1	NA	TRBJ2-2	TGCAGCGTTCTTGGCAGGGGAGATACCGGGGAGCTGTTTTTT	CSVLGRGDTGELFF
NA	TRBV27	NA	TRBJ2-5	TGTGCCAGCAGTTTACGCATACAAGAGACCCAGTACTTC	CASSLRIQETQYF
NA	TRBV10-3	NA	TRBJ1-6	TGTGCCATCAGTGAATGGGTAGGGAGGGATTTAAATTCACCCCTCCACTTT	CAISEWVGRDLNSPLHF
NA	TRBV19	NA	TRBJ1-1	TGTGCCAGTAGTATCCAGGGCACCCGCACTGAAGCTTTCTTT	CASSIQGTRTEAFF
NA	TRBV28	NA	TRBJ2-6	TGTGCCAGCAGTTTAATGTTGCCTGGGGCCAACGTCCTGACTTTC	CASSLMLPGANVLTF
once	TRBV5-4	TRBD1	TRBJ2-4	TGTGCCAGCAGCTCGGGACAGAAAAACATTCAGTACTTC	CASSSGQKNIQYF
NA	TRBV5-6	NA	TRBJ2-3	TGTGCCAGCAGCTTGGGGGGTCAGGGGATAGATACGCAGTATTTT	CASSLGGQGIDTQYF
few	TRBV6-6	TRBD1	TRBJ1-5	TGTGCCAGCAGTTCCCCACAGGGGTTACAGCCCCAGCATTTT	CASSSPQGLQPQHF
NA	TRBV7-2	NA	TRBJ1-1	TGTGCCAGCAGCTTTATATTTGTTCGGGGTAGAGAGAACGCTGAAGCTTTCTTT	CASSFIFVRGRENAEAFF
NA	TRBV27	TRBD2	TRBJ2-7	TGTGCCAGCAGTTTATCCCCTAGCGGGAGAGGCGAGCAGTACTTC	CASSLSPSGRGEQYF
NA	TRBV10-3	NA	TRBJ1-3	TGTGCCATCAGTGAGTCCGGGGGAGGAAACACCATATATTTT	CAISESGGGNTIYF